Here is one T cell receptor (beta chain) with its context. What it binds is unknown. The sample belongs to a study of shared clonotypes between healthy human individuals. Study-wide context: Donor ages ranged 18 to 49 years: two women, a few men. CD4 naive cells filled three plates per donor, CD4 memory three, CD8 naive two and CD8 memory one.

Assay: immunoSEQ multiplex PCR; the TCRdb copy retains only in-frame clones and omits some. Of about 1 million clones listed, roughly 75% are singletons. CDR1 and CDR2 (germline): PRHDT, FYEKMQ (reference sequence). The CDR3 is 16 amino acids. V was trimmed by 5 bases and J by 2 bases, leaving 17 bases between them. Whole-study results and caveats: Only blood underwent sampling, and tissue repertoires likely differ.

CD4+ cells were split into CD45RA+ naive and CD45RA-negative memory subsets. The source of this sequence is a man aged 18-30 years in good health. The chain recombines TRBV13 with TRBJ2-3; the D gene is possibly TRBD1 (6 bases). The sequenced material came from memory CD4+ T cells sorted from blood. Subset defined: CD45RA-negative fraction. This CDR3 reads CASSLSLGALTDTQYF. CDR3 bases: TGTGCCAGCAGCCTTTCCCTGGGGGCTCTCACAGATACGCAGTATTTT.